The 16 T cell receptor beta chains given below trace back to one sample, sequenced in a study of CD8 T cells in Susac syndrome. After extraction with the RNeasy kit, about 0.45 to 1 ug of the RNA was reverse transcribed using random hexamers. TCRdb ran MiXCR on the immunoSEQ multiplex PCR reads and lists one entry per CDR3 protein. The table shows approximately 200,000 distinct CDR3 sequences, with just under 95% occurring only once. The sequenced sample consisted of CD4+ T cells from PBMCs. These receptors came from a human donor with multiple sclerosis.

The J gene is TRBJ1-5, the V gene TRBV21-1; whether TRBD1, the table's D call, matches the DNA was not checked. TRBV21-1 is a listed pseudogene. The CDR3 sequence is 18 residues long. In DNA form, the CDR3 reads TGTGCCAGCAGCACCAATTACCGGGACAGGGGGAAGGTGCAGCCCCAGCATTTT. It specifies CASSTNYRDRGKVQPQHF.

In its sample, this clonotype was seen once. The V gene is TRBV4-2, the J gene TRBJ2-5; 8 bases line up with TRBD2. With 0 bases clipped from V and 2 bases from J, the junction kept 5 bases outside the gene matches. The CDR3 has 16 amino acids. Germline V gene data show CDR1 as LGHNA and CDR2 as YNFKEQ. The CDR3 sequence: CASSQEYGGGQETQYF. The CDR3 bases are TGTGCCAGCAGCCAAGAGTATGGCGGGGGGCAAGAGACCCAGTACTTC.

The J gene is TRBJ1-2, the V gene TRBV18; no clear D. This CDR3 contains 15 residues. Trimming cost V 3 bases and J 3 bases, with 14 bases left between them. Germline-derived CDR1 and CDR2 are KGHSH and LQKENI. The CDR3: CASSPLDGLDYGYTF. For the CDR3, the DNA is TGTGCCAGCTCACCCCTCGACGGTCTGGACTATGGCTACACCTTC.

The rearrangement joins TRBV3-1 to TRBJ1-1, with D perhaps matching TRBD1 (5 bases). CDR3 length: 14 amino acids. The germline CDR1 and CDR2 sequences are LGHDT and YNNKEL (reference sequence). V lost 1 base and J 5 bases, leaving 11 bases between the germline ends. CDR3 sequence (DNA): TGTGCCAGCAGCCAAGGACCCGAGGGGACTGAAGCTTTCTTT. It encodes CASSQGPEGTEAFF.

The chain couples TRBV29-1 to TRBJ1-5; D might be TRBD1 (6 bases). The germline V and J ends were trimmed by 7 bases and 6 bases, with 16 bases remaining between them. Per germline, CDR1 SQVTM and CDR2 ANQGSEA. The CDR3 is 13 residues long. CDR3 in amino acids: CSGSAGVSQPQHF. CDR3 nucleotides: TGCAGCGGATCCGCAGGGGTTAGTCAGCCCCAGCATTTT. Full variable domain (rest looked up from reference TRBV29-1 and TRBJ1-5): SAVISQKPSRDICQRGTSLTIQCQVDSQVTMMFWYRQQPGQSLTLIATANQGSEATYESGFVIDKFPISRPNLTFSTLTVSNMSPEDSSIYLCSGSAGVSQPQHFGDGTRLSIL.

This sequence joins TRBV3-1 and TRBJ2-3; D tentatively fits TRBD1 or TRBD2 (5 bases each). The germline V gene encodes CDR1 LGHDT and CDR2 YNNKEL (reference sequence). The germline V and J ends were trimmed by 4 bases and 4 bases, with 18 bases remaining between them. CDR3 length: 16 residues. CDR3 nucleotides: TGTGCCAGCAGCCGTTCCGGGACGGGCCTTTCAGATACGCAGTATTTT. Protein: CASSRSGTGLSDTQYF.

The chain is built from TRBV5-1 and TRBJ1-6; D is possibly TRBD1 (6 bases). The CDR3 totals 14 residues. The germline V gene has CDR1 SGHRS and CDR2 YFSETQ. V was clipped by 3 bases and J by 10 bases, with 14 bases between them. The DNA of the CDR3 is TGCGCCAGCAGCTCCCCAGGGGTGCAATCACCCCTCCACTTT. Translating gives CASSSPGVQSPLHF. Full variable domain (outside the CDR3, taken from reference TRBV5-1 and TRBJ1-6): KAGVTQTPRYLIKTRGQQVTLSCSPISGHRSVSWYQQTPGQGLQFLFEYFSETQRNKGNFPGRFSGRQFSNSRSEMNVSTLELGDSALYLCASSSPGVQSPLHFGNGTRLTVT.

The chain is built from TRBV9 and TRBJ2-1, with 7 positions matching TRBD2. Germline trimming cut 1 base from V and 8 bases from J; bases unmatched to any gene: 9. Germline loops: CDR1 SGDLS, CDR2 YYNGEE. The CDR3 is 15 amino acids. The CDR3 coding sequence is TGTGCCAGCAGCGTATCGAGCGGGGTACTCGATGAGCAGTTCTTC. The encoded protein is CASSVSSGVLDEQFF. Together with reference TRBV9 and TRBJ2-1, the CDR3 gives the full variable domain: DSGVTQTPKHLITATGQRVTLRCSPRSGDLSVYWYQQSLDQGLQFLIQYYNGEERAKGNILERFSAQQFPDLHSELNLSSLELGDSALYFCASSVSSGVLDEQFFGPGTRLTVL.

The CDR3 is CASSPTGGGNYGYTF. The CDR3 bases are TGTGCCAGCAGCCCCACAGGGGGCGGTAACTATGGCTACACCTTC. The gene calls are TRBV7-2 and TRBJ1-2; 9 nucleotides align to TRBD1. Losses at the gene ends were 5 bases for V and 1 base for J; bases not matched to a gene: 5. Per germline, CDR1 SGHTA and CDR2 FQGNSA. CDR3 length: 15 residues.

This clonotype was observed a few times. V and J are TRBV3-1 and TRBJ1-1; D unclear. Germline assignment: CDR1 LGHDT and CDR2 YNNKEL (reference sequence). The CDR3 totals 14 residues. Trimming removed 2 bases at V and 2 bases at J, with 9 bases between. CDR3 sequence: CASSQLSGNTEAFF. DNA for the CDR3: TGTGCCAGCAGCCAATTGTCGGGAAACACTGAAGCTTTCTTT.

The chain employs TRBV15 and TRBJ2-3, with 8 bases matching TRBD1. From germline, CDR1 is LNHNV and CDR2 YYDKDF (reference sequence). This CDR3 has 17 residues. The V gene end was trimmed by 0 bases and the J gene end by 4 bases; junction bases not matched to a gene: 9. The CDR3 protein is CATSRDSPGGISDTQYF. CDR3 bases: TGTGCCACCAGCAGAGATTCTCCAGGGGGCATTTCAGATACGCAGTATTTT.

DNA for the CDR3: TGTGCCAGCAGCGGACTTAAGGGACGGATCTACGAGCAGTACTTC. Its translation is CASSGLKGRIYEQYF. The V call is TRBV11-2, the J call TRBJ2-7; either TRBD1 or TRBD2 may supply D (5 bases each). The CDR3 contains 15 residues. The germline V and J ends were trimmed by 5 bases and 3 bases, with 17 bases remaining between them. Germline CDR1 SGHAT, CDR2 FQNNGV.

The chain links TRBV24-1 to TRBJ2-1; TRBD1 aligns across 7 bases. This CDR3 has 14 residues. Germline assignment: CDR1 KGHDR and CDR2 SFDVKD. V gave up 5 bases and J gave up 2 bases; unmatched junction bases: 2. CDR3 protein: CATSGGGTYNEQFF. DNA for the CDR3: TGTGCCACCAGTGGAGGGGGCACCTACAATGAGCAGTTCTTC.

This clonotype was observed a single time. J is TRBJ2-7 and V is TRBV5-4, with D hard to call. V gave up 2 bases and J gave up 2 bases, with 8 bases separating them. The CDR3 covers 13 residues. Germline loops: CDR1 SGHNT, CDR2 YYREEE (reference sequence). In DNA, the CDR3 is TGTGCCAGCAGCTTCGGGCCAGCCTACGAGCAGTACTTC. Its translation: CASSFGPAYEQYF.

CDR3 DNA sequence: TGCAGCGTTGAAGCGGGCGGCCCAGCCTATGGCTACACCTTC. It specifies CSVEAGGPAYGYTF. The chain employs TRBV29-1 and TRBJ1-2; D is unclear. Germline CDR1 is SQVTM and CDR2 is ANQGSEA. CDR3 length equals 14 residues. V lost 1 base, J lost 4 bases, and 13 bases lay in between.

The chain couples TRBV3-1 to TRBJ2-5, with D possibly called TRBD1 or TRBD2 (5 bases each). Germline CDR1 LGHDT, CDR2 YNNKEL (reference sequence). This CDR3 is 15 amino acids long. Trimming left V 4 bases short and J 2 bases short, with 14 bases between. For the CDR3, the DNA is TGTGCCAGCAGCCGTACGTCCGGGACGCAAGAGACCCAGTACTTC. Translating it yields CASSRTSGTQETQYF.